A single sample gave rise to the 4 T cell receptor beta chains below, sequenced in a study of patients and donors after allogeneic stem cell transplantation. TCRdb processed the RT-PCR reads anew with MiXCR; each CDR3 protein has one entry. The sample records around 90,000 distinct CDR3 sequences, around 48% being singletons. The sequenced sample was blood, either unsorted or a sorted T cell fraction (not recorded which). The receptor set was obtained from a human donor who was either an allogeneic HSCT recipient or a stem cell or donor lymphocyte infusion donor (not recorded which). It is not recorded whose cells these are; they may come from a transplant donor.

This clonotype was detected only a few times. V usage is TRBV5-1 and J usage is TRBJ1-6; D remains ambiguous. Per the germline V gene, CDR1 is SGHRS and CDR2 is YFSETQ. V lost 0 bases to trimming and J lost 8 bases, with 12 bases between them. The CDR3 is 15 residues long. CDR3 sequence: CASSLGPRRDSPLHF. In DNA form, the CDR3 reads TGCGCCAGCAGCTTGGGACCACGAAGGGATTCACCCCTCCACTTT.

V is TRBV19 and J is TRBJ2-2, with D possibly being TRBD2 (6 bases). Trimming took off 7 bases at V and 3 bases at J, with 18 bases between the two ends. CDR1 and CDR2 (germline): LNHDA, SQIVND (reference sequence). The CDR3 runs 16 residues. The DNA of the CDR3 is TGTGCCAGTACCCCGAGGCCGGGACTCGACACCGGGGAGCTGTTTTTT. Its protein is CASTPRPGLDTGELFF.

In this sample, this clonotype turned up once. V usage is TRBV7-2 and J usage is TRBJ2-1; the D gene is possibly TRBD1 (5 bases). With 6 bases removed from V and 5 bases from J, the gap between germline ends came to 14 bases. Germline CDR1 and CDR2: SGHTA and FQGNSA. The CDR3 length is 14 residues. CDR3 in DNA: TGTGCCAGCAGGGAAGGGGAATGGGACAATGAGCAGTTCTTC. This translates into CASREGEWDNEQFF.

J is TRBJ1-4 and V is TRBV28; 10 bases are a match to TRBD1. V dropped 3 bases and J dropped 5; count of bases not matched to a gene: 3. From germline, CDR1 is MDHEN and CDR2 SYDVKM. The CDR3 runs 15 residues. This CDR3 reads CASSLGQGKNEKLFF. The CDR3 nucleotides are TGTGCCAGCAGTTTGGGACAGGGGAAGAATGAAAAACTGTTTTTT.